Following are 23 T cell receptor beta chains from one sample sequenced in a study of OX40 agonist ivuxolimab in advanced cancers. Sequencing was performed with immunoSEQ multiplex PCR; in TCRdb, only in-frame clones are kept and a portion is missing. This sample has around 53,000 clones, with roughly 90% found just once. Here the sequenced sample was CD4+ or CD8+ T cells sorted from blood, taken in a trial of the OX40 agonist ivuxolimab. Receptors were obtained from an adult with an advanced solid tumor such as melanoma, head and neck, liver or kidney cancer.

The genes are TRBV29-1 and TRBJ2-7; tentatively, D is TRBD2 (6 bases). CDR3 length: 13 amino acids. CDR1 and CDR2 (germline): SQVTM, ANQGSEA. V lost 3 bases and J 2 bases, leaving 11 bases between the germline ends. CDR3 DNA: TGCAGCGTTGAGGAGGGGACCGCCTACGAGCAGTACTTC. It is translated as CSVEEGTAYEQYF.

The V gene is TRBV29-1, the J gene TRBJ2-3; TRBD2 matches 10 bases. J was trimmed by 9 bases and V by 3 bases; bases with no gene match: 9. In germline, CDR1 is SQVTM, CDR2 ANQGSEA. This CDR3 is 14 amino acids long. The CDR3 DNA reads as TGCAGCGTTGATAAGCGGGAGGGTTGGAGCACGCAGTATTTT. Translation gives CSVDKREGWSTQYF.

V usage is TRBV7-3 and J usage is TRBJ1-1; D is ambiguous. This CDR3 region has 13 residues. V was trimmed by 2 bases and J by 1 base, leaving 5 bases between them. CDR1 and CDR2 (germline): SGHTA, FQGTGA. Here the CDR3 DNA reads TGTGCCAGCAGCTTACACCAGAACACTGAAGCTTTCTTT. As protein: CASSLHQNTEAFF. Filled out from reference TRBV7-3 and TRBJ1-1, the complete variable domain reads GAGVSQTPSNKVTEKGKYVELRCDPISGHTALYWYRQSLGQGPEFLIYFQGTGAADDSGLPNDRFFAVRPEGSVSTLKIQRTERGDSAVYLCASSLHQNTEAFFGQGTRLTVV.

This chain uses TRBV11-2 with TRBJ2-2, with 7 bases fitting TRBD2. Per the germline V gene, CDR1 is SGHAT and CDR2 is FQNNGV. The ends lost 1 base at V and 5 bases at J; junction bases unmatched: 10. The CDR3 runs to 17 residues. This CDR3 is CASSLGFGGRMTGELFF. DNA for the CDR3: TGTGCCAGCAGCTTAGGTTTTGGCGGGAGAATGACCGGGGAGCTGTTTTTT.

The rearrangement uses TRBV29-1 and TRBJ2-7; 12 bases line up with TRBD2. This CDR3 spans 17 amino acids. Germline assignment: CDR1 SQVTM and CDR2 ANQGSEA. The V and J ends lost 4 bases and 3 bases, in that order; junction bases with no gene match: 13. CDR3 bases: TGCAGCGTTGCACTCCGGACTAGCGGGACCCCCTACTACGAGCAGTACTTC. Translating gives CSVALRTSGTPYYEQYF.

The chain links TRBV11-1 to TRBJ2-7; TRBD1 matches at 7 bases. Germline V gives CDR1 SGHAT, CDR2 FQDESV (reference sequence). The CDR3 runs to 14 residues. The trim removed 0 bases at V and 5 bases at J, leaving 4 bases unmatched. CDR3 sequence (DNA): TGTGCCAGCAGCTTAGCGGATACAGGGGACGAGCAGTACTTC. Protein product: CASSLADTGDEQYF.

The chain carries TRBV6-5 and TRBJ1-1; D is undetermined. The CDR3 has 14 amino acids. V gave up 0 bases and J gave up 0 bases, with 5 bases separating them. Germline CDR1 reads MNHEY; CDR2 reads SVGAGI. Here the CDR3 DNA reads TGTGCCAGCAGTTACTCCCCGCTGAACACTGAAGCTTTCTTT. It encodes CASSYSPLNTEAFF.

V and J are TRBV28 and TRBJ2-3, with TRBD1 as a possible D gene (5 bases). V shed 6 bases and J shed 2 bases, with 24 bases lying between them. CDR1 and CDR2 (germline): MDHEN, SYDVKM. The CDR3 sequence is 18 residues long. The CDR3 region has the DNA TGTGCCAGCAGCCTCGACGATAGACAGCTACTTTACACAGATACGCAGTATTTT. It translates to CASSLDDRQLLYTDTQYF.

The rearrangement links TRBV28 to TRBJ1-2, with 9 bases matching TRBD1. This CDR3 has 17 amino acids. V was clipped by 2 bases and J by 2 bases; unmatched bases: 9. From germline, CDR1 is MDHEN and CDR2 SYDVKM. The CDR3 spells CASSLILGQGINYGYTF. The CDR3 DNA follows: TGTGCCAGCAGTTTAATATTAGGACAGGGGATAAACTATGGCTACACCTTC.

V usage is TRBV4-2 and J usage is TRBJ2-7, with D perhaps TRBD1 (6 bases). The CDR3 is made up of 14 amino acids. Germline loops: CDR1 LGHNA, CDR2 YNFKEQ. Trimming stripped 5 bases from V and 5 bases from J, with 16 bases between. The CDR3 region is CASSAVDRIDEQYF. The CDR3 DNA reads TGTGCCAGCAGCGCTGTTGACAGGATCGACGAGCAGTACTTC.

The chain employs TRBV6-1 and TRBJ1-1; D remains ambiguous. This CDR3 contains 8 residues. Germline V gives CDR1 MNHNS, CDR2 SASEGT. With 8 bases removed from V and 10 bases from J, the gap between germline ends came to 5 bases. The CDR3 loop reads CASLGAFF. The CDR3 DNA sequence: TGTGCCAGCTTAGGAGCTTTCTTT.

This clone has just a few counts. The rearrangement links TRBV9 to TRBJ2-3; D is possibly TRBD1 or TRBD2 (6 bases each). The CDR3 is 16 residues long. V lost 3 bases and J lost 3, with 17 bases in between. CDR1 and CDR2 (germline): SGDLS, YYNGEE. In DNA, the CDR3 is TGTGCCAGCAGCGCGGCTCTGGGGGGCCGGACAGATACGCAGTATTTT. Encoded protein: CASSAALGGRTDTQYF. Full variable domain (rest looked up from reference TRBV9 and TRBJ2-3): DSGVTQTPKHLITATGQRVTLRCSPRSGDLSVYWYQQSLDQGLQFLIQYYNGEERAKGNILERFSAQQFPDLHSELNLSSLELGDSALYFCASSAALGGRTDTQYFGPGTRLTVL.

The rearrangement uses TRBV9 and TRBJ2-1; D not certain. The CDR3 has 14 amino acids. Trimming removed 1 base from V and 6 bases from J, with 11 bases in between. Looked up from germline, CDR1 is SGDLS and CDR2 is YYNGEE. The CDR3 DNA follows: TGTGCCAGCAGCGTATTAAGCGACCTCAATGAGCAGTTCTTC. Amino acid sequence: CASSVLSDLNEQFF.

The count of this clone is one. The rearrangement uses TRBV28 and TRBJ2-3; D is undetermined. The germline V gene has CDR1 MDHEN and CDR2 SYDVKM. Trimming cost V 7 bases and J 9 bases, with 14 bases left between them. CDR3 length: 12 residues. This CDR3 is CASTSSMATQYF. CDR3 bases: TGTGCCAGCACTTCATCGATGGCGACGCAGTATTTT.

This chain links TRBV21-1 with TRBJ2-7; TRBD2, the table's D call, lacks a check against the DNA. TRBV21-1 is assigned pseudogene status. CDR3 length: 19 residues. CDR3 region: CASSIRTDPRPQKTYEQYF. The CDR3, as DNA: TGTGCCAGCAGCATAAGGACTGACCCTAGACCACAAAAAACCTACGAGCAGTACTTC.

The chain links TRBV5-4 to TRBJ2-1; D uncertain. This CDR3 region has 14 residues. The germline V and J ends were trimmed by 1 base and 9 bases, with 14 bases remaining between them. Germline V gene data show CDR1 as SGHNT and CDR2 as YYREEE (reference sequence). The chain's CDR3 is CASSLSGYWGEQFF. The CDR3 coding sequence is TGTGCCAGCAGCTTGAGTGGATATTGGGGTGAGCAGTTCTTC.

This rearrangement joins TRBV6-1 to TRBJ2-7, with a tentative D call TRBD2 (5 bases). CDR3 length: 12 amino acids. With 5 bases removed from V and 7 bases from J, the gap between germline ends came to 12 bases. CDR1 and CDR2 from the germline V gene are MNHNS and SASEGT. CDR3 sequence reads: CASSRLTGEQYF. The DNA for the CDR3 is TGTGCCAGCAGTCGCCTGACGGGAGAGCAGTACTTC.

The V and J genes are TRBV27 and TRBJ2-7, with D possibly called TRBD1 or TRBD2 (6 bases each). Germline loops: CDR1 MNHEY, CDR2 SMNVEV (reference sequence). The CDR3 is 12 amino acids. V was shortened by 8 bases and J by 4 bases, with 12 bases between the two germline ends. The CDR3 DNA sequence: TGTGCCAGCGGGGGGACACTTTACGAGCAGTACTTC. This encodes CASGGTLYEQYF.

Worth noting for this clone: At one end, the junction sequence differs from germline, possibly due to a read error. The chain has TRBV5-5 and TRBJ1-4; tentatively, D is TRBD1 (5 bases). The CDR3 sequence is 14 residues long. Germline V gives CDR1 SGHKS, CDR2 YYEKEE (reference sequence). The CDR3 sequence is CASSFEDRSSTRLF. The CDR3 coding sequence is TGTGCCAGCAGCTTTGAAGACAGATCCTCAACAAGGCTTTTT.

This CDR3 reads CALSRIAGEETQYF. The CDR3 DNA follows: TGTGCCCTCAGTCGGATAGCGGGGGAAGAGACCCAGTACTTC. J is TRBJ2-5 and V is TRBV6-1; 9 bases map to TRBD2. The length of the CDR3 is 14 residues. Looked up from germline, CDR1 is MNHNS and CDR2 is SASEGT. Germline trimming cut 11 bases from V and 3 bases from J; bases unmatched to any gene: 10.

CDR3 loop: CASSLISQAGELFF. CDR3 bases: TGTGCCAGCAGCTTGATAAGCCAAGCCGGGGAGCTGTTTTTT. The chain couples TRBV5-4 to TRBJ2-2, with D unresolved. The V gene lost 1 base and the J gene lost 6 bases, with 10 bases spanning the gap. CDR1 and CDR2 (germline): SGHNT, YYREEE (reference sequence). This CDR3 has 14 residues.

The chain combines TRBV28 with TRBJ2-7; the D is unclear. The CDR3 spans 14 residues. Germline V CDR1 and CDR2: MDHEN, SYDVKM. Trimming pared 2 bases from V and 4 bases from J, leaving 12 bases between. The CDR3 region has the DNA TGTGCCAGCAGTTTAGGTGTTCCCTTATACGAGCAGTACTTC. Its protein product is CASSLGVPLYEQYF.

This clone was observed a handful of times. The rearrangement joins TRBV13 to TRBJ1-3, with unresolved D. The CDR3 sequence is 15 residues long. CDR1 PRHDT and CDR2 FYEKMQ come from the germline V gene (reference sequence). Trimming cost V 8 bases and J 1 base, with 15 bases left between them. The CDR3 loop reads CASSRWGPSGNTIYF. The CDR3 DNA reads TGTGCCAGCTCAAGGTGGGGTCCATCTGGAAACACCATATATTTT.